The 7 T cell receptor beta chains below come from one sample, sequenced in a study of T-cell memory formation after mild COVID-19. TCRdb reanalysed the 5' RACE reads using MiXCR and keeps one entry per CDR3 protein. The data show approximately 350,000 distinct CDR3 sequences, 25% to 30% seen once. The material sequenced was PBMCs or a T cell subset sorted from them (not recorded which). These receptors came from an adult woman who had mild COVID-19 (a few samples of this study predate the infection). Cell type and time point are not known.

This clonotype was seen a few times. V gene TRBV7-9 combines with J gene TRBJ2-2; D assignment may be TRBD1 or TRBD2 (5 bases each). Trimming shortened V by 4 bases and J by 8 bases, and 17 bases separated the two germline ends. The CDR3 spans 15 residues. The V gene's germline CDR1 is SEHNR and CDR2 FQNEAQ (reference sequence). CDR3 sequence reads: CASSSRDAVGGELFF. As DNA, the CDR3 is TGTGCCAGCAGCTCCCGGGACGCGGTGGGTGGGGAGCTGTTTTTT.

The genes are TRBV11-1 and TRBJ1-4, with a weak D call TRBD1 (6 bases). Trimming removed 5 bases from V and 8 bases from J, with 15 bases in between. This CDR3 comprises 14 residues. Germline loops: CDR1 SGHAT, CDR2 FQDESV (reference sequence). The CDR3 DNA follows: TGTGCCAGCAGCGGGACAAAAGGGAACGAAAAACTGTTTTTT. Its protein is CASSGTKGNEKLFF.

V gene TRBV6-4 combines with J gene TRBJ2-5; 9 bases are a match to TRBD2. V lost 2 bases and J lost 2; bases outside the gene matches: 3. Germline V CDR1 and CDR2: MRHNA, SNTAGT. This CDR3 spans 15 amino acids. The CDR3 sequence is CASSDALAGQETQYF. Here the CDR3 DNA reads TGTGCCAGCAGTGACGCCCTAGCGGGGCAAGAGACCCAGTACTTC.

This chain joins TRBV27 and TRBJ2-1; TRBD2 might be the D (5 bases). CDR3 length equals 14 residues. In germline, CDR1 is MNHEY, CDR2 SMNVEV (reference sequence). V lost 6 bases and J lost 2, with 11 bases in between. This chain's CDR3 is CASSPGYTYNEQFF. The DNA of the CDR3 is TGTGCCAGCAGCCCGGGGTATACCTACAATGAGCAGTTCTTC.

This sequence joins TRBV11-1 and TRBJ1-2, with D perhaps matching TRBD1 (5 bases). V was cut by 5 bases and J by 4 bases, with 11 bases left in between. Germline V gene data show CDR1 as SGHAT and CDR2 as FQDESV (reference sequence). This CDR3 is built from 13 residues. The CDR3 is CASSPGRIYGYTF. CDR3 in DNA: TGTGCCAGCAGCCCGGGACGGATCTATGGCTACACCTTC.

The V gene is TRBV13, the J gene TRBJ2-1; D remains ambiguous. The germline CDR1 and CDR2 sequences are PRHDT and FYEKMQ (reference sequence). The length of the CDR3 is 16 residues. Between the trimmed V and J ends, which lost 4 bases and 10 bases, there was a span of 23 bases. The CDR3 is CASSSEQGWVSIEQFF. The CDR3 coding sequence is TGTGCCAGCAGCTCAGAACAAGGCTGGGTTTCAATAGAGCAGTTCTTC.

This clonotype was picked up a small number of times. The rearrangement links TRBV10-3 to TRBJ1-2, with TRBD1 as a possible D gene (5 bases). CDR3 length: 15 amino acids. Trimming left V 4 bases short and J 0 bases short, with 12 bases between. Germline V gene sequence: CDR1 ENHRY, CDR2 SYGVKD. CDR3 residues: CAISATVDTNYGYTF. The CDR3 DNA sequence: TGTGCCATCAGTGCGACAGTAGATACTAACTATGGCTACACCTTC.